This TCR beta chain was obtained from a study of blood T cell repertoires in COVID-19 (dated by TCRdb to about 2020). The study in broad terms: Samples covering the acute and convalescent phases of COVID-19 were provided by collaborators in the United States, Italy and Spain. The material from the prospective study consisted of cDNA or gDNA derived from T cells, B-cell-depleted T cells, or PBMCs. Deeply sampled blood TCRbeta repertoires from subjects exposed to, actively infected with, or recovered from COVID-19 were included in the dataset. The repertoires were released in a freely available public database meant as a resource for research on the immune response to SARS-CoV-2. Samples were obtained from the ongoing ImmuneRACE study (first 160 participants) and from about 1,300 subjects provided by 6 global collaborators. The sample metadata nearly always contained a de-identified subject ID, COVID-19 status, age in years and sex. Where available, HLA class I and class II types were taken from metadata supplied by the sample provider and were not determined by assay-based typing.

Whole blood was collected in K2EDTA tubes by collaborating institutions according to the institutions' own protocols. For TCRbeta analysis, collaborator samples were shipped as frozen whole blood, as isolated PBMCs, or as DNA extracted from either sample type. TCRbeta CDR3 regions were amplified from genomic DNA by means of the immunoSEQ Assay, a bias-controlled multiplex PCR. As for the original processing: Within the assay, amplification of reference gene primers was used to estimate how many nucleated cells each sample contained. To quantify the absolute abundance of each unique TCRbeta CDR3 rearrangement, sequence reads were collapsed and filtered. Productive Simpson clonality was computed per sample as the square root of Simpson's diversity index over productive rearrangements. TCRdb's version of the immuneACCESS table is confined to in-frame rearrangements and falls short of the full clone set. An unresolved V gene accounts for under half of the shortfall where checked; the remainder is of unknown origin. The V and J calls and clone size are taken from that table; D and trimming were inferred from the DNA. The sample data list tens of thousands of clones, and about nine tenths of these were observed just once. Around 16% of the sample goes to the ten largest clones.

Broad study findings and their caveats: The quantity of clinical and demographic metadata differed by source and by participant and was supplied without curation.

V loses 1 base, J loses 4 bases, and the germline ends lie 17 bases apart. The CDR3 goes from the cysteine to the phenylalanine over 18 residues. The only DNA kept is the CDR3, 54 bases in frame from the first base. The germline V gene (reference sequence) yields MNHEY for CDR1 and SMNVEV for CDR2. This clone has more than one count but fewer than ten. Its antigen is unknown. There are no base qualities to consult, and no much larger clone falls within one base. The clonotype was recovered from a male donor with acute or convalescent COVID-19. The sequence is built from TRBV27 and TRBJ2-6, with a tentative D gene TRBD1 over 5 matching bases. Sequencing was carried out using peripheral blood. At the DNA level, the sequence is TGTGCCAGCAGTTTATGGAGCAGGGAAGCTTCCGGGGCCAACGTCCTGACTTTC. This gives the protein CASSLWSREASGANVLTF.